A single sample gave rise to the 7 T cell receptor beta chains below, sequenced in a study of T cell responses to AZD1222 COVID-19 vaccine. Only in-frame clones appear in the TCRdb table, and some are missing; sequencing was by immunoSEQ multiplex PCR. Among some 170,000 clones listed, just under 95% were seen once. The sample was peripheral blood, taken 28 days after the second dose of the MenACWY control vaccine. The receptors shown here come from an adult who received the MenACWY meningococcal vaccine as a control.

The chain employs TRBV5-8 and TRBJ1-3; unclear D gene. Germline CDR1 SGHTS, CDR2 YDEGEE. V gave up 0 bases and J gave up 4 bases, with 8 bases separating them. The CDR3 runs to 14 residues. The CDR3 region has the DNA TGTGCCAGCAGCTTGGAGGGTTTGGGAAACACCATATATTTT. It is translated as CASSLEGLGNTIYF.

The V call is TRBV19, the J call TRBJ2-3; D is unresolved. V shed 6 bases and J shed 0 bases, with 13 bases lying between them. CDR3 size: 15 residues. Germline CDR1 is LNHDA and CDR2 is SQIVND (reference sequence). CDR3 amino acids: CASSPDGSSTDTQYF. CDR3 coding DNA: TGTGCCAGTAGCCCGGACGGATCTAGCACAGATACGCAGTATTTT.

The rearrangement uses TRBV3-1 (or the pseudogene TRBV3-2) and TRBJ1-2; TRBD1 aligns across 8 bases. The germline V gene has CDR1 LGHDT and CDR2 YNNKEL (reference sequence). V shed 4 bases and J 3 bases; nucleotides not matched to a gene: 1. The CDR3 contains 13 residues. The CDR3 sequence: CASSPGQDYGYTF. CDR3 nucleotides: TGTGCCAGCAGCCCGGGACAGGACTATGGCTACACCTTC.

This chain's CDR3 is CASSQDPPGTASSGNTIYF. The DNA of the CDR3 is TGCGCCAGCAGCCAGGACCCCCCCGGGACAGCGAGCTCTGGAAACACCATATATTTT. The V and J genes are TRBV4-1 and TRBJ1-3; TRBD1 agrees at 7 bases. V lost 3 bases to trimming and J lost 0 bases; unmatched junction nucleotides: 14. Germline CDR1 is MGHRA and CDR2 is YSYEKL. This CDR3 contains 19 residues.

The J gene is TRBJ1-2, the V gene TRBV4-3; weak D call: TRBD1 (5 bases). There are 17 residues in the CDR3. Germline V gene data show CDR1 as LGHNA and CDR2 as YSLEER. Trimming took 0 bases from V and 0 from J, leaving 14 bases between them. The CDR3 nucleotides read TGCGCCAGCAGCCAAGAGTTGCTGCAGGGTACTAACTATGGCTACACCTTC. Its protein product is CASSQELLQGTNYGYTF.

V usage is TRBV7-2 and J usage is TRBJ1-5; TRBD1 agrees at 8 bases. The trim removed 5 bases at V and 5 bases at J, leaving 5 bases unmatched. This CDR3 is built from 14 residues. Germline-derived CDR1 and CDR2 are SGHTA and FQGNSA. Here the CDR3 DNA reads TGTGCCAGCAGCCAGGACAGGGATCATCAGCCCCAGCATTTT. Residues: CASSQDRDHQPQHF.

This clone was detected only once. In DNA form, the CDR3 reads TGTGCCAGCAGGACGATCGGTATACCTCGAGAGTATTTT. Translation gives CASRTIGIPREYF. The chain recombines TRBV6-5 with TRBJ2-3; D unresolved. This CDR3 region has 13 residues. The germline V and J ends were trimmed by 6 bases and 13 bases, with 20 bases remaining between them. Looked up from germline, CDR1 is MNHEY and CDR2 is SVGAGI.